This record covers a single T cell receptor (beta chain). Its specificity is unknown. This specimen belongs to a study of T cells after yellow fever vaccination. TCR cDNA was made by 5'RACE template switching, adding a universal primer site and UMIs. TCRdb used MiXCR to reprocess the 5' RACE reads, holding one entry per CDR3 protein. The sample lists some 110,000 distinct CDR3 sequences; approximately 8.4% were seen once. Study conclusions and caveats: Subsequent to the booster, the majority of primary-vaccination clones reappeared (around 96% CD4, roughly 90% CD8). Some clonotypes, a small share, were shared between CD4 and CD8 compartments.

In germline, CDR1 is SEHNR, CDR2 FQNEAQ (reference sequence). This CDR3 comprises 12 residues. Trimming removed 4 bases at V and 7 bases at J, with 11 bases between. The J gene is TRBJ2-7, the V gene TRBV7-9, with D possibly matching TRBD2 (6 bases). The clonotype was recovered from a man aged 25-40 years who received the YFV17D yellow fever vaccine. The source was CD8+ T cells sorted from PBMCs, collected 45 days after the yellow fever booster vaccination. CDR3 amino acids: CASSSAGREQYF. The CDR3 DNA sequence: TGTGCCAGCAGCTCGGCTGGGAGGGAGCAGTACTTC. Variable domain in full (rest from reference TRBV7-9 and TRBJ2-7): DTGVSQNPRHKITKRGQNVTFRCDPISEHNRLYWYRQTLGQGPEFLTYFQNEAQLEKSRLLSDRFSAERPKGSFSTLEIQRTEQGDSAMYLCASSSAGREQYFGPGTRLTVT.